This T cell receptor beta chain was captured in a study of long-term antiretroviral therapy in people with HIV (dated by TCRdb to 2022 to 2024). About the study as a whole: Collection of the earliest samples took place about a decade ahead of the 2015 WHO recommendation for immediate ART, at a time when ART was typically delayed until CD4 counts fell. A retrospective serial study tested whether ART initiation and durable HIV suppression were associated with changes in peripheral blood TRB repertoire composition and diversity. About 35% of the 30 participants with HIV were female. No cross-contamination during QIAcube processing was seen in test extractions of a monoclonal T-cell line run alongside a few dozen polyclonal samples. A total of 150 to 200 cryopreserved PBMC samples came from roughly 30 adults with confirmed HIV infection and were collected serially over a mean of roughly 6 years (range 1-12).

V sheds 2 bases and J sheds 9 bases, leaving 5 bases between their ends. The germline V gene specifies MNHEY as CDR1 and SVGAGI as CDR2. Inclusive of the bounding cysteine and phenylalanine, the CDR3 is 11 residues long. CDR3 DNA is the only sequence kept; it has 33 bases, read in frame from the first base. The immunoSEQ hsTCRB v3.0 assay was used at survey level resolution to sequence the TRB variable region. The target sequencing depth for TRB was roughly 35,000-50,000 T-cell genomes per sample. Pooled TRB libraries were sequenced on an Illumina MiSeq with a v3 150-cycle kit. As for the original processing: Repertoire analysis ran in R within a reproducible Nextflow workflow covering QC, data transformation and analysis. LymphoSeq2, an R package for exploring AIRR-Seq data, was used to implement the custom analyses. A few samples that yielded fewer than 5000 total TRB sequences were excluded, so that approximately 170 HIV repertoires were analyzed. Of the roughly 190 retained HIV repertoires, 59 were collected before and 120 to 130 after ART initiation. Repertoires were downsampled to 5000 TRB nucleotide sequences, and summary statistics were averaged over 100 downsampling iterations. TRB sequences were retained for analysis only if CDR3 regions of at least seven amino acids were present. Two measures captured diversity: a Shannon entropy-derived clonality score and the Gini coefficient. Repertoire networks linked the top 5000 CDR3 amino acid sequences whenever two sequences differed by an edit distance of one. For TRB CDR3 amino acid sequences, antigen specificity groups and MHC restriction were predicted with GLIPH2. To flag known CMV, EBV, HIV or tissue antigen associations, CDR3 amino acid sequences were matched against VDJdb and McPAS-TCR. Pre-ART, post-ART and control groups were compared with Wilcoxon signed-rank tests and Holm-Bonferroni correction. TCRdb retrieved this table from immuneACCESS and kept in-frame rearrangements only. Not all clones are present; in checked studies, unresolved V genes account for under half, and no reason is known for the remainder. V and J calls and clone size are as listed in that table; D and trimming were resolved from the DNA. In this sample the table shows 22,000 or so clones, approximately 80% of which occur a single time. Jointly, the top ten make up 18% of the sample.

Participants were included only if at least one PBMC sample before ART initiation and at least two post-ART samples were available. Every participant with HIV received treatment in the United States of America. Before DNA extraction, cryopreserved samples of about 0.95-11 million PBMC were thawed and then washed. At the time of the earliest PBMC sample, participants with HIV were aged between roughly 20 and 55 years. Each participant contributed PBMC samples from 1-4 timepoints before ART initiation and 2-8 timepoints after ART initiation, with a median of 7 samples. Serial HIV viral load, CD4+ T-cell count, ART history and demographic data were obtained for every participant. Genomic DNA was extracted from unsorted PBMC with a Qiagen kit on a QIAcube, processed in batches of 12 samples. Notes on this clone: It lacks a known antigen. No base quality values were provided; no much bigger clone lies one nucleotide off.

The paper as a whole reports these results and caveats: Because pre-ART samples had limited cell numbers, profiling was done on unsorted PBMC rather than on sorted CD4+ and CD8+ T cells. Compared with controls, HIV repertoires had narrower CDR3 length ranges, and the network structure pointed to an antigen-experienced repertoire that shifted only slightly toward naive after ART. Limited PBMC availability meant only the TCR beta chain was sequenced, without alpha chain pairing. Expanded TRB clones identified before ART initiation dominated the repertoire across all time points, though the dominance fluctuated and decreased in many PLHIV after ART. Inferences about post-ART repertoire changes were limited because no data were available on ART adherence, viral resistance or therapy changes. A significant increase in TRB diversity was found to be associated with ART initiation, although TRB diversity was observed to remain significantly below that of transplant donor controls even after long-term ART. Samples dated from the mid-2000s to the late 2010s, and the ART regimens used may be less effective than current ones.

Sequenced material: unsorted PBMCs, taken 0.5 years before starting antiretroviral therapy. The chain employs TRBV6-5 and TRBJ2-1, with no D gene named confidently. The TCR comes from a man in his forties or fifties with HIV. The nucleotide sequence reads as follows: TGTGCCAGCAGTTACGTCGGTGAGCAGTTCTTC. This sequence encodes CASSYVGEQFF.